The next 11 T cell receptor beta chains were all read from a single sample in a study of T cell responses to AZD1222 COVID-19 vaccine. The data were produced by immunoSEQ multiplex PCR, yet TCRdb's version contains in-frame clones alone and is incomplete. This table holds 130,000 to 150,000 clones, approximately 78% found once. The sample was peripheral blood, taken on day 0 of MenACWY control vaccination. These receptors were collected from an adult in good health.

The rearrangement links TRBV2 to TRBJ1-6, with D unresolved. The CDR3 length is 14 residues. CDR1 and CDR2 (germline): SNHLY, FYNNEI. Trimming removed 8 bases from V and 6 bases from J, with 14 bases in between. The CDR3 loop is CASRHQDFNSPLHF. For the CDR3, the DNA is TGTGCCAGCCGCCACCAGGATTTTAATTCACCCCTCCACTTT.

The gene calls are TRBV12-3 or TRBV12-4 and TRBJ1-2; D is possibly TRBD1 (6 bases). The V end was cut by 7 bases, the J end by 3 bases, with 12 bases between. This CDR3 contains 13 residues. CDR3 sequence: CASTTQGHYGYTF. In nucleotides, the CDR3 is TGTGCCAGCACGACACAGGGACACTATGGCTACACCTTC.

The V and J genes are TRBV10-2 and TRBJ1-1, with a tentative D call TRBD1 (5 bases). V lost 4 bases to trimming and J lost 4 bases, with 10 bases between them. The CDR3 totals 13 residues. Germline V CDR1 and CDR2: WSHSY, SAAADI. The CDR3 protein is CASSVGGSTEAFF. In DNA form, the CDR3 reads TGCGCCAGCAGTGTTGGGGGGAGCACTGAAGCTTTCTTT.

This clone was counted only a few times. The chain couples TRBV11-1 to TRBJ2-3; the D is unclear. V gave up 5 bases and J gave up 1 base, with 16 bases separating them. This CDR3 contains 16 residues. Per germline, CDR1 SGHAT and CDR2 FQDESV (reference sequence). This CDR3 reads CASSPGSPAGTDTQYF. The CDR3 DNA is TGTGCCAGCAGCCCTGGGTCCCCGGCGGGCACAGATACGCAGTATTTT.

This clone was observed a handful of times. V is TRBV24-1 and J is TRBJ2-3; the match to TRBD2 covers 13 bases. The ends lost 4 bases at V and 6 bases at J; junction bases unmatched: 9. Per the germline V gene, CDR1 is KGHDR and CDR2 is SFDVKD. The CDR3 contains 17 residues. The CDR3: CATSDPKGLAGLDTQYF. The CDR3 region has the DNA TGTGCCACCAGTGACCCCAAGGGACTAGCGGGGCTGGATACGCAGTATTTT.

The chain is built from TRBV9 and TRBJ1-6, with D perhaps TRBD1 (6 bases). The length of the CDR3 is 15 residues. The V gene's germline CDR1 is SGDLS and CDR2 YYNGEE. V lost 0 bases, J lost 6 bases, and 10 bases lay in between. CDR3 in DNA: TGTGCCAGCAGCGTAGAGGACAGAGTTAATTCACCCCTCCACTTT. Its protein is CASSVEDRVNSPLHF.

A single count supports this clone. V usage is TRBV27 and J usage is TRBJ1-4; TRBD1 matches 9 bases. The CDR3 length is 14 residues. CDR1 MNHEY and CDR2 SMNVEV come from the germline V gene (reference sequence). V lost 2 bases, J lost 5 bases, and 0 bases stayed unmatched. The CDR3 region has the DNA TGTGCCAGCAGTTTAGGGACAGGGAATGAAAAACTGTTTTTT. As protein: CASSLGTGNEKLFF.

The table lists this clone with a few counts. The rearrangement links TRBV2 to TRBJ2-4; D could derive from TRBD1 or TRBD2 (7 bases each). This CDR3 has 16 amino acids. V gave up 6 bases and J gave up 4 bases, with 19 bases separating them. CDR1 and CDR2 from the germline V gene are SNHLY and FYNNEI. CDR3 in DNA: TGTGCCAGCAGGCGCCCGACAGGGAGGGATAAAAACATTCAGTACTTC. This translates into CASRRPTGRDKNIQYF.

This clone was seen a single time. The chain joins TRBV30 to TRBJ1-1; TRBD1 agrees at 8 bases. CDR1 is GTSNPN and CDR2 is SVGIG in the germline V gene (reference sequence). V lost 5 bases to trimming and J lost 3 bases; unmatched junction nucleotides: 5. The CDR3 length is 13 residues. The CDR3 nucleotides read TGTGCCTGGGAACGACAGGGGTACACTGAAGCTTTCTTT. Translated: CAWERQGYTEAFF.

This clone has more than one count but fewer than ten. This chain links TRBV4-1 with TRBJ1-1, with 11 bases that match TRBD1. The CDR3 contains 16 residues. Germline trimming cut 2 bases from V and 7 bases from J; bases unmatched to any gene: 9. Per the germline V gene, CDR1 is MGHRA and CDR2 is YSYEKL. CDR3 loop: CASSQWDRGRVDEAFF. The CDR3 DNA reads TGCGCCAGCAGCCAATGGGACAGGGGGAGAGTGGATGAAGCTTTCTTT.

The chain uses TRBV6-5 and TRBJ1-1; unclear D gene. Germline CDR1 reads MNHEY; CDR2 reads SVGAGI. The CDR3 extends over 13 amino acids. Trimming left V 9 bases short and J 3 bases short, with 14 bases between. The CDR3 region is CASHRSGDTEAFF. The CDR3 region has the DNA TGTGCCAGTCACAGATCCGGGGACACTGAAGCTTTCTTT.